These 7 T cell receptor beta chains originate from one sample sequenced in a study of T cell changes during pregnancy in multiple sclerosis. The protocol was immunoSEQ multiplex PCR, while the TCRdb copy is restricted to in-frame clones and leaves out a portion. This sample has 48,000 or so clones, with just over 85% found just once. The material sequenced was CD4+ T cells from peripheral blood mononuclear cells, taken in the second trimester of pregnancy. Receptors were obtained from a female donor with multiple sclerosis, enrolled in a pregnancy study.

This chain links TRBV11-3 with TRBJ2-2, with D perhaps TRBD2 (6 bases). The germline CDR1 and CDR2 sequences are SGHNT and YENEEA. The V gene lost 8 bases and the J gene lost 2 bases, with 15 bases spanning the gap. The length of the CDR3 is 15 residues. The CDR3 spells CASSKTSFNTGELFF. CDR3 nucleotides: TGTGCCAGCTCAAAGACTAGTTTCAACACCGGGGAGCTGTTTTTT.

This chain joins TRBV11-2 and TRBJ2-3; D is unclear. V lost 2 bases, J lost 0 bases, and 9 bases lay in between. The CDR3 length is 15 residues. CDR1 SGHAT and CDR2 FQNNGV come from the germline V gene. CDR3 in DNA: TGTGCCAGCAGCTTACACAGCTTGAGCACAGATACGCAGTATTTT. Its translation is CASSLHSLSTDTQYF. Full variable domain (remainder filled in from reference TRBV11-2 and TRBJ2-3): EAGVAQSPRYKIIEKRQSVAFWCNPISGHATLYWYQQILGQGPKLLIQFQNNGVVDDSQLPKDRFSAERLKGVDSTLKIQPAKLEDSAVYLCASSLHSLSTDTQYFGPGTRLTVL.

By sample share, this clone is medium-sized (0.01 to 0.1%). The chain couples TRBV6-1 to TRBJ2-7; the D gene is possibly TRBD2 (6 bases). V was clipped by 4 bases and J by 0 bases, with 13 bases between them. The CDR3 runs to 15 residues. CDR1 MNHNS and CDR2 SASEGT come from the germline V gene. The CDR3 nucleotides are TGTGCCAGCAGTGGGGGACTTCCAAGCTCCTACGAGCAGTACTTC. Protein: CASSGGLPSSYEQYF.

V is TRBV7-9 and J is TRBJ2-1, with 11 bases that match TRBD2. CDR1 SEHNR and CDR2 FQNEAQ come from the germline V gene (reference sequence). J gave up 6 bases and V 5 bases, and 9 bases lay outside the gene matches. CDR3 length: 16 residues. CDR3 loop: CASSPLLAGVANEQFF. CDR3 nucleotide sequence: TGTGCCAGCAGCCCCTTACTAGCGGGAGTAGCCAATGAGCAGTTCTTC.

DNA of the CDR3: TGTGCCAGCAGCTTAGGGTGGCAGGGGTTTCAGTACTTC. Translated, it gives CASSLGWQGFQYF. The chain employs TRBV7-2 and TRBJ2-4, with D maybe TRBD1 (6 bases). Trimming shortened V by 1 base and J by 11 bases, and 12 bases separated the two germline ends. Looked up from germline, CDR1 is SGHTA and CDR2 is FQGNSA. The CDR3 length is 13 residues.

This clone was recorded once. The chain employs TRBV4-1 and TRBJ2-5; TRBD2 agrees at 15 bases. With V trimmed by 2 bases and J by 5 bases, 6 bases remained unmatched. There are 17 residues in the CDR3. CDR1 and CDR2 (germline): MGHRA, YSYEKL. CDR3 DNA: TGCGCCAGCAGCCAACCAAAAGGACTAGCGGGAGGGGAGACCCAGTACTTC. It encodes CASSQPKGLAGGETQYF.

This clone appeared once. The rearrangement links TRBV28 to TRBJ2-3; 8 positions match TRBD2. This CDR3 has 14 residues. Trimming removed 6 bases from V and 3 bases from J; junction bases left unmatched: 5. Germline-derived CDR1 and CDR2 are MDHEN and SYDVKM. The CDR3 loop reads CASSSGSGTDTQYF. The CDR3 DNA reads TGTGCCAGCAGCAGCGGGAGCGGAACAGATACGCAGTATTTT.